Listed below are T cell receptor beta chains from one sample, sequenced in a study of OX40 agonist ivuxolimab in advanced cancers. Clones were read by immunoSEQ multiplex PCR, and TCRdb kept only the in-frame ones, dropping some. The repertoire consists of more than 85,000 clones, with approximately 90% occurring once and the leading ten covering approximately 0.29%. This sample comprised CD4+ or CD8+ T cells sorted from blood, obtained in a trial of the OX40 agonist ivuxolimab. The receptors come from an adult with an advanced solid tumor such as melanoma, head and neck, liver or kidney cancer. CDR3s include the opening cysteine and the closing phenylalanine or tryptophan. D genes are given only for firm matches. Rows may omit the clone size; those that give it use once, few, many or a size class.

v_call: TRBV7-6
clone_size: .
d_call: .
j_call: TRBJ2-5
cdr3_nt: TGTGCCAGCAGCTTAACAGAATTTCAAGAGACCCAGTACTTC
cdr3_aa: CASSLTEFQETQYF

v_call: TRBV5-5
clone_size: .
d_call: TRBD1
j_call: TRBJ2-7
cdr3_nt: TGTGCCAGCAGCCTCCAGACGAGTGACAGGGCCGGCGAGCAGTACTTC
cdr3_aa: CASSLQTSDRAGEQYF

v_call: TRBV6-5
clone_size: .
d_call: .
j_call: TRBJ1-5
cdr3_nt: TGTGCCAGCAGAGCGGAGGGCCGGGGCAATCAGCCCCAGCATTTT
cdr3_aa: CASRAEGRGNQPQHF

v_call: TRBV7-2
clone_size: .
d_call: .
j_call: TRBJ2-7
cdr3_nt: TGTGCCAGCAGCTTAGCCGTATCCGAGCAGTACTTC
cdr3_aa: CASSLAVSEQYF

v_call: TRBV30
clone_size: few
d_call: .
j_call: TRBJ1-2
cdr3_nt: TGTGCCTGGAGGTCGGAGGGGGTTTATGATGGCTACACCTTC
cdr3_aa: CAWRSEGVYDGYTF

v_call: TRBV9
clone_size: .
d_call: TRBD2
j_call: TRBJ2-3
cdr3_nt: TGTGCCAGCAGCGTAGGACTAGCGGGAGCTGAAGATACGCAGTATTTT
cdr3_aa: CASSVGLAGAEDTQYF

v_call: TRBV19
clone_size: .
d_call: .
j_call: TRBJ2-6
cdr3_nt: TGTGCCAGTACCCCGGACACCATCTCTGGGGCCAACGTCCTGACTTTC
cdr3_aa: CASTPDTISGANVLTF

v_call: TRBV4-3
clone_size: .
d_call: .
j_call: TRBJ2-3
cdr3_nt: TGCGCCAGCAGCCAAGATCGGAGGTTTAGTGCAGATACGCAGTATTTT
cdr3_aa: CASSQDRRFSADTQYF

v_call: TRBV28
clone_size: .
d_call: .
j_call: TRBJ1-5
cdr3_nt: TGTGCCAGCCTACCGGGGCTCAATCAGCCCCAGCATTTT
cdr3_aa: CASLPGLNQPQHF

v_call: TRBV10-3
clone_size: .
d_call: .
j_call: TRBJ2-2
cdr3_nt: TGTGCCACAGCAAAAGGCACCGGGGAGCTGTTTTTT
cdr3_aa: CATAKGTGELFF

v_call: TRBV19
clone_size: .
d_call: TRBD1
j_call: TRBJ1-5
cdr3_nt: TGTGCCAGTAAACCCTCCGGGACAGGGGGCATCCAGCCCCAGCATTTT
cdr3_aa: CASKPSGTGGIQPQHF

v_call: TRBV7-2
clone_size: .
d_call: .
j_call: TRBJ1-1
cdr3_nt: TGTGCCAGCAGCTCGTGGGGAGGGGTCGTGAACACTGAAGCTTTCTTT
cdr3_aa: CASSSWGGVVNTEAFF

v_call: TRBV9
clone_size: .
d_call: .
j_call: TRBJ1-1
cdr3_nt: TGTGCCAGCAGCGTAGACGAAAACGGTGAAGCTTTCTTT
cdr3_aa: CASSVDENGEAFF

v_call: TRBV5-4
clone_size: .
d_call: .
j_call: TRBJ2-1
cdr3_nt: TGTGCCAGCAGCTTAAACGGTGTTTCGGCCAATGAGCAGTTCTTC
cdr3_aa: CASSLNGVSANEQFF

v_call: TRBV4-3
clone_size: .
d_call: .
j_call: TRBJ1-5
cdr3_nt: TGCGCCAGCAGCCAAAAATTATCCGGGCCAAACGGCAATCAGCCCCAGCATTTT
cdr3_aa: CASSQKLSGPNGNQPQHF

v_call: TRBV5-1
clone_size: .
d_call: TRBD2
j_call: TRBJ2-1
cdr3_nt: TGCGCCAGCAGCTTGGTTCTAGCGGGACGACTCTCCTACAATGAGCAGTTCTTC
cdr3_aa: CASSLVLAGRLSYNEQFF

v_call: TRBV4-2
clone_size: .
d_call: .
j_call: TRBJ2-7
cdr3_nt: TGTGCCAGCAGCCAAGATTCTGGGGGTTTCTACGAGCAGTACTTC
cdr3_aa: CASSQDSGGFYEQYF

v_call: TRBV29-1
clone_size: .
d_call: .
j_call: TRBJ2-1
cdr3_nt: TGCAGCGCTACAGAAGGCTACAATGAGCAGTTCTTC
cdr3_aa: CSATEGYNEQFF

v_call: TRBV6-1
clone_size: .
d_call: .
j_call: TRBJ1-1
cdr3_nt: TGTGCCAGCAGTTATAGGGGTGAAGCTTTCTTT
cdr3_aa: CASSYRGEAFF

v_call: TRBV7-2
clone_size: .
d_call: TRBD2
j_call: TRBJ2-1
cdr3_nt: TGTGCCAGCAGCTGGACTAGTTCCCTCTACAATGAGCAGTTCTTC
cdr3_aa: CASSWTSSLYNEQFF

v_call: TRBV5-1
clone_size: .
d_call: TRBD1
j_call: TRBJ2-7
cdr3_nt: TGCGCCAGCAGCATGGGGGACAGTTACTACGAGCAGTACTTC
cdr3_aa: CASSMGDSYYEQYF

v_call: TRBV30
clone_size: .
d_call: TRBD1
j_call: TRBJ1-4
cdr3_nt: TGTGCCTCAAATGACAGGGGGCTGGCTAATGAAAAACTGTTTTTT
cdr3_aa: CASNDRGLANEKLFF

v_call: TRBV14
clone_size: .
d_call: TRBD2
j_call: TRBJ2-7
cdr3_nt: TGTGCCAGCAGCCAAGACTCGCGGGAGTGGAATGAGCAGTACTTC
cdr3_aa: CASSQDSREWNEQYF

v_call: TRBV6-1
clone_size: .
d_call: TRBD2
j_call: TRBJ2-1
cdr3_nt: TGTGCCAGTTTGACTAGCGGGAGTCGTACTGAGCAGTTCTTC
cdr3_aa: CASLTSGSRTEQFF

v_call: TRBV7-2
clone_size: .
d_call: .
j_call: TRBJ2-1
cdr3_nt: TGTGCCAGCAGCTTAAAGACTAGCAATGAGCAGTTCTTC
cdr3_aa: CASSLKTSNEQFF

v_call: TRBV6-1
clone_size: .
d_call: .
j_call: TRBJ1-1
cdr3_nt: TGTGCCAGCAGTGACAGGGGCGGTGAAGCTTTCTTT
cdr3_aa: CASSDRGGEAFF

v_call: TRBV7-6
clone_size: .
d_call: .
j_call: TRBJ2-1
cdr3_nt: TGTGCCAGCAGCCCCGGGACATGGAATAATGAGCAGTTCTTC
cdr3_aa: CASSPGTWNNEQFF

v_call: TRBV7-9
clone_size: .
d_call: .
j_call: TRBJ2-7
cdr3_nt: TGTGCCAGCAGCAGGTCCTACGAGCAGTACTTC
cdr3_aa: CASSRSYEQYF

v_call: TRBV9
clone_size: .
d_call: TRBD1
j_call: TRBJ1-5
cdr3_nt: TGTGCCAGCAGCAAAGACAGGGGACAGCCCCAGCATTTT
cdr3_aa: CASSKDRGQPQHF

v_call: TRBV7-3
clone_size: .
d_call: TRBD1
j_call: TRBJ1-1
cdr3_nt: TGTGCCAGCAGCCCCCGCAGGGGGCTTGAAGCTTTCTTT
cdr3_aa: CASSPRRGLEAFF

v_call: TRBV10-3
clone_size: .
d_call: .
j_call: TRBJ1-1
cdr3_nt: TGTGCCATCAGAAAAGGGATGAACACTGAAGCTTTCTTT
cdr3_aa: CAIRKGMNTEAFF

v_call: TRBV19
clone_size: .
d_call: TRBD2
j_call: TRBJ2-1
cdr3_nt: TGTGCCAGTAGAGTAAGCGGGAGTAGTGATGAGCAGTTCTTC
cdr3_aa: CASRVSGSSDEQFF

v_call: TRBV7-2
clone_size: .
d_call: TRBD2
j_call: TRBJ2-5
cdr3_nt: TGTGCCAGCAGCCCAGACCTCGGGAGGCAAGAGACCCAGTACTTC
cdr3_aa: CASSPDLGRQETQYF

v_call: TRBV9
clone_size: few
d_call: .
j_call: TRBJ1-2
cdr3_nt: TGTGCCAGCAGCGTAGGGGGAAGAGATGGCTACACCTTC
cdr3_aa: CASSVGGRDGYTF

v_call: TRBV27
clone_size: .
d_call: .
j_call: TRBJ1-2
cdr3_nt: TGTGCCAGCAGTTTGCACAGGGCCCTCTATGGCTACACCTTC
cdr3_aa: CASSLHRALYGYTF

v_call: TRBV5-4
clone_size: few
d_call: .
j_call: TRBJ2-2
cdr3_nt: TGTGCCAGCAGCTTGGGTCAGAACACCGGGGAGCTGTTTTTT
cdr3_aa: CASSLGQNTGELFF

v_call: TRBV19
clone_size: .
d_call: TRBD1
j_call: TRBJ1-5
cdr3_nt: TGTGCCAGTAGTCCCGGCCGAACGGACAGGGGAACCAATGGCAATCAGCCCCAGCATTTT
cdr3_aa: CASSPGRTDRGTNGNQPQHF

v_call: TRBV6-5
clone_size: once
d_call: .
j_call: TRBJ1-2
cdr3_nt: TGTGCCAGCAGCCCAACACGGCCAGGAGGCTACACCTTC
cdr3_aa: CASSPTRPGGYTF

v_call: TRBV7-8
clone_size: .
d_call: .
j_call: TRBJ1-1
cdr3_nt: TGTGCCAGCAGCCCAGGACAGCGGAACACTGAAGCTTTCTTT
cdr3_aa: CASSPGQRNTEAFF

v_call: TRBV28
clone_size: .
d_call: .
j_call: TRBJ1-5
cdr3_nt: TGTGCCAGCAGTCGCGACCAGTTGACATCAAGGGGTCAGCCCCAGCATTTT
cdr3_aa: CASSRDQLTSRGQPQHF

v_call: TRBV19
clone_size: few
d_call: .
j_call: TRBJ2-7
cdr3_nt: TGTGCCAGTAGTATCTCCGGCGGCGAGCAGTACTTC
cdr3_aa: CASSISGGEQYF

v_call: TRBV14
clone_size: few
d_call: TRBD1
j_call: TRBJ1-4
cdr3_nt: TGTGCCAGCAGCTTAAAACAGGGGACGGGGGAAAAACTGTTTTTT
cdr3_aa: CASSLKQGTGEKLFF

v_call: TRBV5-1
clone_size: .
d_call: TRBD2
j_call: TRBJ2-3
cdr3_nt: TGCGCCAGCAGCTCTACTAGCGGGAGGGGAGGGGATACGCAGTATTTT
cdr3_aa: CASSSTSGRGGDTQYF

v_call: TRBV18
clone_size: .
d_call: TRBD1
j_call: TRBJ2-7
cdr3_nt: TGTGCCAGCTCACCAACTTCTCCGGGACAGGGCCTCTCCTACGAGCAGTACTTC
cdr3_aa: CASSPTSPGQGLSYEQYF

v_call: TRBV5-1
clone_size: .
d_call: TRBD1
j_call: TRBJ2-5
cdr3_nt: TGCGCCAGCAGCTGGAATGGACAGGGACAAGAGACCCAGTACTTC
cdr3_aa: CASSWNGQGQETQYF

v_call: TRBV7-2
clone_size: .
d_call: TRBD1
j_call: TRBJ1-2
cdr3_nt: TGTGCCAGCAGTTTTACGCCGGGACAGGGAAACTATGGCTACACCTTC
cdr3_aa: CASSFTPGQGNYGYTF

v_call: TRBV2
clone_size: .
d_call: TRBD2
j_call: TRBJ2-5
cdr3_nt: TGTGCCAGCAAGGAGACTAGCGGATTAGAGACCCAGTACTTC
cdr3_aa: CASKETSGLETQYF

v_call: TRBV19
clone_size: .
d_call: TRBD1
j_call: TRBJ1-5
cdr3_nt: TGTGCCAGTAGTATCAGGGGGGGCGGCAATCAGCCCCAGCATTTT
cdr3_aa: CASSIRGGGNQPQHF

v_call: TRBV28
clone_size: .
d_call: TRBD1
j_call: TRBJ1-4
cdr3_nt: TGTGCCAGCAGTTTCGGACAGGGGGGCCCGGTTGAAAAACTGTTTTTT
cdr3_aa: CASSFGQGGPVEKLFF